The 21 T cell receptor beta chains given below trace back to one sample, sequenced in a study of glioma-infiltrating T cells. TCR alpha and beta CDR3 regions were amplified from RNA using iRepertoire nested multiplex PCR. TCRdb itself ran the multiplex PCR reads through MiXCR, one entry per CDR3 protein. This table has some 22,000 distinct CDR3 sequences, 20% to 25% appearing once. The sequenced material came from glioma tissue, nonneoplastic brain tissue, or PBMCs (not recorded which). The receptor source for this set is a human donor with low-grade glioma or glioblastoma, undergoing nonglioma brain surgery, or in good health (not recorded which).

This clonotype was observed a few times. The chain carries TRBV19 and TRBJ1-5; 8 bases match TRBD1. V lost 6 bases to trimming and J lost 0 bases; unmatched junction nucleotides: 4. CDR1 LNHDA and CDR2 SQIVND come from the germline V gene (reference sequence). There are 15 residues in the CDR3. Written as DNA, the CDR3 is TGTGCCAGTAGCGTTGACAGGGGTAGCAATCAGCCCCAGCATTTT. This translates into CASSVDRGSNQPQHF.

The V gene is TRBV4-1, the J gene TRBJ2-1; weak D call: TRBD1 (5 bases). The CDR3 has 14 residues. The germline V and J ends were trimmed by 6 bases and 7 bases, with 16 bases remaining between them. CDR1 MGHRA and CDR2 YSYEKL come from the germline V gene. The CDR3 DNA is TGCGCCAGCAGACAGGAAAGAGGTAAGAATGAGCAGTTCTTC. It translates to CASRQERGKNEQFF.

This clonotype was seen many times. DNA of the CDR3: TGTGCCAGCGAAACCGGACAGCAAGAGACCCAGTACTTC. It translates to CASETGQQETQYF. V gene TRBV6-1 combines with J gene TRBJ2-5; D is perhaps TRBD1 (6 bases). Per the germline V gene, CDR1 is MNHNS and CDR2 is SASEGT. V was shortened by 8 bases and J by 2 bases, with 12 bases between the two germline ends. The CDR3 extends over 13 amino acids.

The chain recombines TRBV7-9 with TRBJ1-5, with 7 bases identical to TRBD1. This CDR3 contains 14 residues. CDR1 and CDR2 from the germline V gene are SEHNR and FQNEAQ (reference sequence). V was pared by 3 bases and J by 4 bases, with 3 bases of the junction left unmatched. The chain's CDR3 is CASSLAGGNQPQHF. Here the CDR3 DNA reads TGTGCCAGCAGCTTGGCAGGGGGGAATCAGCCCCAGCATTTT.

This clonotype was seen ten or more times. V and J are TRBV27 and TRBJ2-7; 10 bases are shared with TRBD2. Germline lookup yields CDR1 MNHEY and CDR2 SMNVEV (reference sequence). The CDR3 is 14 residues long. J lost 3 bases, V lost 7 bases, and 6 bases had no gene match. CDR3 protein: CASKRTSGNYEQYF. The CDR3 region has the DNA TGTGCCAGCAAGCGGACTAGCGGTAACTACGAGCAGTACTTC.

V and J are TRBV19 and TRBJ2-2, with D hard to call. V lost 7 bases and J lost 0, with 15 bases in between. Germline CDR1 is LNHDA and CDR2 is SQIVND (reference sequence). The CDR3 length is 16 residues. CDR3 region: CASTPQPPPNTGELFF. Here the CDR3 DNA reads TGTGCCAGTACCCCACAACCCCCACCGAACACCGGGGAGCTGTTTTTT.

As concerns this clonotype: This may stem from a read error, because a much larger clone lies one nucleotide away. The chain carries TRBV6-6 and TRBJ2-1, with a possible D match to TRBD2 (5 bases). The V gene's germline CDR1 is MNHNY and CDR2 SVGAGI (reference sequence). Trimming removed 4 bases at V and 1 base at J, with 14 bases between. The CDR3 covers 16 residues. CDR3 sequence: CASSSRIGRSYNEQFF. The CDR3 nucleotides read TGTGCCAGCAGTTCTAGAATTGGGAGATCCTACAATGAGCAGTTCTTC.

This clonotype came up many times. The chain employs TRBV7-6 and TRBJ1-2; no clear D. The CDR3 is 12 residues long. V was clipped by 5 bases and J by 4 bases, with 8 bases between them. Germline CDR1 and CDR2: SGHVS and FNYEAQ. Written as DNA, the CDR3 is TGTGCCAGCAGCCCCGGAGTCTATGGCTACACCTTC. Protein sequence: CASSPGVYGYTF.

This clonotype was picked up many times. The V gene is TRBV11-1, the J gene TRBJ1-5; 9 bases are a match to TRBD1. This CDR3 contains 15 residues. Trimming removed 5 bases from V and 1 base from J; junction bases left unmatched: 3. CDR1 and CDR2 from the germline V gene are SGHAT and FQDESV (reference sequence). CDR3 in DNA: TGTGCCAGCAGCGTGGGGACAGGGAGCAATCAGCCCCAGCATTTT. It is translated as CASSVGTGSNQPQHF.

The sample holds many counts of this clonotype. The gene calls are TRBV27 and TRBJ1-5; D unclear. CDR1 and CDR2 (germline): MNHEY, SMNVEV (reference sequence). Trimming took 2 bases from V and 0 from J, leaving 8 bases between them. CDR3 length: 15 residues. In DNA, the CDR3 is TGTGCCAGCAGTTTAAGCAGGTATAGCAATCAGCCCCAGCATTTT. As protein: CASSLSRYSNQPQHF.

Here the CDR3 reads CASSLARGVTNEKLFF. The CDR3 nucleotides read TGTGCCAGCAGCCTTGCCCGGGGCGTAACTAATGAAAAACTGTTTTTT. The chain joins TRBV11-2 to TRBJ1-4; a weak D match, TRBD1 (5 bases). Trimming cost V 5 bases and J 1 base, with 14 bases left between them. Germline assignment: CDR1 SGHAT and CDR2 FQNNGV. The CDR3 covers 16 residues.

This clonotype was detected a few times. V is TRBV4-1 and J is TRBJ2-5; D gene uncertain. Trimming stripped 0 bases from V and 4 bases from J, with 3 bases between. CDR3 size: 12 residues. Looked up from germline, CDR1 is MGHRA and CDR2 is YSYEKL. CDR3 residues: CASSQEGETQYF. CDR3 DNA sequence: TGCGCCAGCAGCCAAGAAGGAGAGACCCAGTACTTC.

This clonotype turned up a few times. This chain connects TRBV5-6 to TRBJ2-3, with D uncertain. Germline CDR1 is SGHDT and CDR2 is YYEEEE. The CDR3 is 11 residues long. V lost 3 bases to trimming and J lost 8 bases, with 7 bases between them. The CDR3 DNA follows: TGTGCCAGCAGCTCCAGTACTACGCAGTATTTT. This gives the protein CASSSSTTQYF.

This clonotype was recorded many times. J is TRBJ2-3 and V is TRBV11-2, with TRBD1 identical over 7 bases. The germline gives CDR1 SGHAT, CDR2 FQNNGV. V lost 7 bases and J lost 2; bases outside the gene matches: 3. The CDR3 is 13 residues long. Here the CDR3 reads CASKGAITDTQYF. As DNA, the CDR3 is TGTGCCAGCAAGGGGGCAATCACAGATACGCAGTATTTT.

Concerning this clonotype itself: A read error is possible here, since a much larger clone lies one base away. The chain has TRBV28 and TRBJ2-5, with D uncertain. CDR1 and CDR2 (germline): MDHEN, SYDVKM. V shed 8 bases and J shed 0 bases, with 7 bases lying between them. The CDR3 is made up of 12 amino acids. CDR3: CASWHNQETQYF. The CDR3 DNA sequence: TGTGCCAGCTGGCACAACCAAGAGACCCAGTACTTC.

The chain carries TRBV3-1 and TRBJ2-5, with 11 bases identical to TRBD2. V lost 2 bases to trimming and J lost 2 bases; unmatched junction nucleotides: 10. The CDR3 length is 18 residues. Germline loops: CDR1 LGHDT, CDR2 YNNKEL (reference sequence). This CDR3 is CASSQKGGTSGGQETQYF. CDR3 DNA sequence: TGTGCCAGCAGCCAAAAGGGGGGGACTAGCGGTGGACAAGAGACCCAGTACTTC.

This clonotype has a count of ten or more. The V and J genes are TRBV12-3 or TRBV12-4 and TRBJ1-1, with TRBD1 matching over 7 bases. The length of the CDR3 is 14 residues. V dropped 5 bases and J dropped 2; count of bases not matched to a gene: 5. The CDR3 reads CASSKRQGNTEAFF. Written as DNA, the CDR3 is TGTGCCAGCAGTAAGAGACAGGGCAACACTGAAGCTTTCTTT.

This clonotype was observed many times. The chain combines TRBV27 with TRBJ2-3; 16 bases are a match to TRBD2. Germline CDR1 is MNHEY and CDR2 is SMNVEV (reference sequence). The trim removed 5 bases at V and 4 bases at J, leaving 9 bases unmatched. The CDR3 totals 18 residues. CDR3 loop: CASSPFPGTSGGADTQYF. In nucleotides, the CDR3 is TGTGCCAGCAGTCCGTTTCCCGGGACTAGCGGGGGGGCAGATACGCAGTATTTT.

The V call is TRBV19, the J call TRBJ2-3, with 7 bases that match TRBD2. V was clipped by 5 bases and J by 6 bases; unmatched bases: 5. Germline V CDR1 and CDR2: LNHDA, SQIVND (reference sequence). The CDR3 sequence is 13 residues long. This chain's CDR3 is CASSPQRDDTQYF. The DNA of the CDR3 is TGTGCCAGTAGTCCCCAGCGGGATGATACGCAGTATTTT.

A few counts support this clonotype. The chain couples TRBV5-1 to TRBJ2-1, with 9 positions matching TRBD2. The trim removed 4 bases at V and 7 bases at J, leaving 3 bases unmatched. Germline V gene data show CDR1 as SGHRS and CDR2 as YFSETQ. CDR3 length equals 13 residues. In DNA form, the CDR3 reads TGCGCCAGCAGCACCAGCGGGGGGAATGAGCAGTTCTTC. Its translation: CASSTSGGNEQFF.

Note on this clonotype: This may arise from a read error, as a much more abundant clone is one base away. This sequence joins TRBV4-1 and TRBJ2-7; 7 nucleotides match TRBD2. Unmatched junction bases numbered 6, after V lost 1 base and J lost 3 bases. Germline V gene sequence: CDR1 MGHRA, CDR2 YSYEKL. CDR3 length: 15 residues. The DNA for the CDR3 is TGCGCCAGCAGCCAAGTCCCTAGCGGAAACTACGAGCAGTACTTC. Its translation: CASSQVPSGNYEQYF.